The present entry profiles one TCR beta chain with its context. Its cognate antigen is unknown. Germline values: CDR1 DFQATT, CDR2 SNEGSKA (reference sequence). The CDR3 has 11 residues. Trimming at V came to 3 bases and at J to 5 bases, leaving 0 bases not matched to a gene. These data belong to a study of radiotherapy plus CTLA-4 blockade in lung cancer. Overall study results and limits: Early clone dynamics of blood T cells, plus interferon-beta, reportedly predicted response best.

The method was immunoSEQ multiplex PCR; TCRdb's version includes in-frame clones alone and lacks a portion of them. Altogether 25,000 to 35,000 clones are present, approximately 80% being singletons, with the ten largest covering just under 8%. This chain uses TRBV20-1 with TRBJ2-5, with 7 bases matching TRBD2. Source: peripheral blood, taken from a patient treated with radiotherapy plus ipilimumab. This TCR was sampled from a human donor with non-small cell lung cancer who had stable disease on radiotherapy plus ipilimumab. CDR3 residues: CSASGGETQYF. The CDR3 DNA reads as TGCAGTGCTAGCGGGGGGGAGACCCAGTACTTC.